This record covers a single TCR beta chain. This sample was included in a study of T cell responses to AZD1222 COVID-19 vaccine. Only in-frame clones appear in the TCRdb table, and some are missing; sequencing was by immunoSEQ multiplex PCR. Of roughly 50,000 clones listed, around 90% are singletons. Germline lookup yields CDR1 MNHNY and CDR2 SVGAGI (reference sequence). This CDR3 is 14 amino acids long. The V end was cut by 8 bases, the J end by 7 bases, with 17 bases between. The sequence came from an adult in good health. This sample comprised peripheral blood, obtained on day 0 of AZD1222 vaccination. The chain couples TRBV6-6 to TRBJ2-2; D remains ambiguous. DNA for the CDR3: TGTGCCAGCGTCTCCAGGACGGAAGGCGGGGAGCTGTTTTTT. It codes for CASVSRTEGGELFF.